Included here is one T cell receptor (beta chain) sequence, with context. Its specificity is unknown. This sample was included in a study of cytomegalovirus exposure and HLA in healthy donors. Whole-study findings and limits: The investigators catalogued some 150 TCR beta chains as cytomegalovirus-associated.

CDR1 and CDR2 from the germline V gene are MNHEY and SMNVEV (reference sequence). This CDR3 has 14 amino acids. V lost 3 bases and J lost 9; bases outside the gene matches: 6. Amplification used 60 Vbeta primers and 13 Jbeta primers. Clones were read by immunoSEQ multiplex PCR, and TCRdb kept only the in-frame ones, dropping some. Of tens of thousands of clones in the sample, roughly 80% were seen once. This sequence joins TRBV27 and TRBJ2-1, with 9 bases lining up with TRBD1. Sequencing was carried out using PBMCs. The sequence was collected from a man aged 35 to 55 in good health and CMV-seronegative. CDR3 sequence (DNA): TGTGCCAGCAGTTTGTGGGACAGGGAAGGTGAGCAGTTCTTC. Translated: CASSLWDREGEQFF.